These 27 T cell receptor beta chains were all obtained from the same sample, sequenced in a study of CD8 T cells in ankylosing spondylitis. A single record per CDR3 protein comes from TCRdb applying MiXCR to the 5' RACE reads. The sample has roughly 220,000 distinct CDR3 sequences, under 12% seen once. The specimen sequenced was blood, either unsorted or a sorted T cell fraction (not recorded which). These receptors all come from a male donor with ankylosing spondylitis or in good health (not recorded which).

This clonotype showed up many times. CDR3: CASSGSWPLNTEAFF. CDR3 in DNA: TGTGCCAGCAGCGGCAGTTGGCCGCTGAACACTGAAGCTTTCTTT. This chain joins TRBV9 and TRBJ1-1; D gene unclear. V gave up 3 bases and J gave up 0 bases, with 12 bases separating them. CDR1 SGDLS and CDR2 YYNGEE come from the germline V gene. This CDR3 is 15 amino acids long.

At least ten counts were recorded for this clonotype. CDR3 amino acids: CSATSLKASYGYTF. The DNA of the CDR3 is TGCAGTGCTACGAGTTTAAAGGCTTCCTATGGCTACACCTTC. The chain carries TRBV20-1 and TRBJ1-2; D uncertain. The CDR3 has 14 amino acids. Germline V lookup: CDR1 DFQATT, CDR2 SNEGSKA (reference sequence). V lost 4 bases to trimming and J lost 4 bases, with 16 bases between them.

This clonotype occurred many times. The V and J genes are TRBV5-1 and TRBJ1-6; TRBD1 matches 10 bases. The CDR3 runs 15 residues. The germline gives CDR1 SGHRS, CDR2 YFSETQ. J gave up 8 bases and V 1 base, and 3 bases lay outside the gene matches. The DNA of the CDR3 is TGCGCCAGCAGCTTGACGACAGGGGGCGATTCACCCCTCCACTTT. Protein sequence: CASSLTTGGDSPLHF.

This clonotype showed up many times. The genes are TRBV12-3 or TRBV12-4 and TRBJ1-5, with a possible D match to TRBD1 (6 bases). This CDR3 contains 14 residues. Between the trimmed V and J ends, which lost 3 bases and 7 bases, there was a span of 13 bases. CDR3 coding DNA: TGTGCCAGCAGTTTTGGTCAGGGGATGCAGCCCCAGCATTTT. Translated: CASSFGQGMQPQHF.

This clonotype was seen only a few times. The CDR3 DNA sequence: TGTGCCAGCAGCTTAGGGAGGGGGGGGGATAATGAGCAGTTCTTC. Its protein product is CASSLGRGGDNEQFF. This chain uses TRBV7-9 with TRBJ2-1; TRBD2 is a possible D gene (7 bases). The CDR3 spans 15 residues. Germline CDR1 reads SEHNR; CDR2 reads FQNEAQ (reference sequence). V was pared by 1 base and J by 7 bases, with 14 bases between.

This clonotype was detected ten times or more. The chain joins TRBV28 to TRBJ2-7, with a possible D match to TRBD1 (5 bases). The V and J ends lost 8 bases and 2 bases respectively, with 13 bases between them. There are 13 residues in the CDR3. Per germline, CDR1 MDHEN and CDR2 SYDVKM. CDR3 DNA: TGTGCCAGCGCTCTTCAGGGAACCTACGAGCAGTACTTC. This sequence encodes CASALQGTYEQYF.

The V and J genes are TRBV5-6 and TRBJ2-6, with D possibly TRBD2 on 5 matching bases. Germline V gives CDR1 SGHDT, CDR2 YYEEEE. The CDR3 length is 19 residues. V was pared by 0 bases and J by 2 bases, with 18 bases between. In DNA form, the CDR3 reads TGTGCCAGCAGCTTGGAGCGGTACAGAGTATTAACTGGGGCCAACGTCCTGACTTTC. Protein: CASSLERYRVLTGANVLTF.

This clonotype was observed many times. The genes are TRBV7-2 and TRBJ1-2, with 11 bases aligning to TRBD1. V shed 10 bases, J shed 8 bases, and the junction held 15 bases outside the gene matches. The CDR3 extends over 15 amino acids. CDR1 and CDR2 (germline): SGHTA, FQGNSA. CDR3 residues: CANGIGGQGVLGYTF. As DNA, the CDR3 is TGTGCCAACGGAATCGGGGGACAGGGGGTCTTAGGCTACACCTTC.

The V gene is TRBV4-2, the J gene TRBJ2-1; 14 bases are a match to TRBD2. This CDR3 has 17 residues. With V trimmed by 4 bases and J by 9 bases, 11 bases remained unmatched. Per germline, CDR1 LGHNA and CDR2 YNFKEQ. The CDR3 sequence is CASSPGGLAGDQGEQFF. CDR3 DNA: TGTGCCAGCAGCCCAGGGGGACTAGCGGGGGATCAGGGTGAGCAGTTCTTC.

A remark on this clonotype: A much larger clone lies one base from this, so it may be a read error. The rearrangement uses TRBV5-1 and TRBJ1-6; no reliable D call. The CDR3 length is 13 residues. Germline CDR1 reads SGHRS; CDR2 reads YFSETQ. The CDR3 DNA follows: TGCCCCAGCAGCTTGGACGGTAATTCACCCCTCCACTTT. It is translated as CPSSLDGNSPLHF.

The chain couples TRBV6-1 to TRBJ2-3, with TRBD2 matching over 8 bases. The germline V gene has CDR1 MNHNS and CDR2 SASEGT. The CDR3 runs to 14 residues. J gave up 6 bases and V 5 bases, and 7 bases lay outside the gene matches. The CDR3 region is CASSPRGGWDTQYF. Written as DNA, the CDR3 is TGTGCCAGCAGTCCCCGGGGGGGGTGGGATACGCAGTATTTT.

At least ten counts were recorded for this clonotype. The CDR3 here is CATSRDAGNQPQHF. The CDR3 DNA sequence: TGTGCCACCAGCAGAGACGCGGGCAATCAGCCCCAGCATTTT. V is TRBV15 and J is TRBJ1-5, with D uncertain. V was trimmed by 0 bases and J by 2 bases, leaving 5 bases between them. The germline V gene has CDR1 LNHNV and CDR2 YYDKDF (reference sequence). The CDR3 spans 14 residues.

Concerning this clonotype: Germline and junction disagree at one end, which may indicate a read error. The J gene is TRBJ1-4, the V gene TRBV24-1, with 9 bases lining up with TRBD1. The germline V gene encodes CDR1 KGHDR and CDR2 SFDVKD. CDR3 length: 18 residues. In nucleotides, the CDR3 is TGTGCCACCAGTGATTTGCACAGGGGGCATGAAACTAATGACAAACTGTTTTTT. This codes for CATSDLHRGHETNDKLFF.

This clonotype was seen only a few times. The gene calls are TRBV3-1 and TRBJ1-2; D is undetermined. Germline V lookup: CDR1 LGHDT, CDR2 YNNKEL (reference sequence). The CDR3 has 13 residues. Trimming took 2 bases from V and 3 from J, leaving 7 bases between them. CDR3 in DNA: TGTGCCAGCAGCCAACCCGGTCACTATGGCTACACCTTC. It translates to CASSQPGHYGYTF.

In regard to this clonotype: A much larger clone is a single base away; this may be a read error. This chain uses TRBV29-1 with TRBJ2-1; D is possibly TRBD2 (6 bases). Germline assignment: CDR1 SQVTM and CDR2 ANQGSEA. The CDR3 covers 13 residues. DNA of the CDR3: TGCAGCGTTGACACGCGGGGTCTCAATGAGCAGTTGTTC. Residues: CSVDTRGLNEQLF.

CDR3 protein: CASSFDRLNTEAFF. The CDR3 DNA follows: TGCGCCAGCAGCTTCGACAGGTTGAACACTGAAGCTTTCTTT. The chain employs TRBV5-1 and TRBJ1-1; perhaps TRBD1 as D (6 bases). The length of the CDR3 is 14 residues. V lost 2 bases and J 0 bases, leaving 8 bases between the germline ends. Per the germline V gene, CDR1 is SGHRS and CDR2 is YFSETQ.

This clonotype appeared many times. This chain connects TRBV12-3 or TRBV12-4 to TRBJ2-5; D is possibly TRBD2 (6 bases). The CDR3 contains 14 residues. V shed 3 bases and J shed 5 bases, with 13 bases lying between them. The CDR3 spells CASSLGLRAETQYF. The CDR3 DNA is TGTGCCAGCAGTTTGGGACTCCGTGCGGAGACCCAGTACTTC.

The chain has TRBV19 and TRBJ2-1; a possible D gene is TRBD2 (6 bases). The CDR3 contains 14 residues. Germline assignment: CDR1 LNHDA and CDR2 SQIVND (reference sequence). The ends were cut back, 9 bases at V and 5 bases at J, with 17 bases in the middle. In DNA, the CDR3 is TGTGCCAGCAGCCAAGCGCCGGGGGACAATGAGCAGTTCTTC. Its protein product is CASSQAPGDNEQFF.

This clonotype has at least ten counts. The chain employs TRBV20-1 and TRBJ2-3; 9 bases align to TRBD1. The CDR3 spans 15 residues. J gave up 3 bases and V 5 bases, and 9 bases lay outside the gene matches. Germline V lookup: CDR1 DFQATT, CDR2 SNEGSKA (reference sequence). The DNA for the CDR3 is TGCAGTGCTTCCGGACCGGGACAGGGAACAGATACGCAGTATTTT. As protein: CSASGPGQGTDTQYF.

This chain connects TRBV5-8 to TRBJ2-7, with D unclear. The CDR3 runs 13 residues. From germline, CDR1 is SGHTS and CDR2 YDEGEE. Trimming took off 2 bases at V and 5 bases at J, with 11 bases between the two ends. CDR3 DNA: TGTGCCAGCAGCTTCTACAAGGCCGACGAGCAGTACTTC. Protein: CASSFYKADEQYF.

In its sample, this clonotype was seen a few times. V usage is TRBV13 and J usage is TRBJ1-1; D is unclear. The CDR3 length is 13 residues. The germline V gene has CDR1 PRHDT and CDR2 FYEKMQ (reference sequence). V lost 5 bases and J 4 bases, leaving 11 bases between the germline ends. CDR3: CASSLGSPTEAFF. Written as DNA, the CDR3 is TGTGCCAGCAGCCTTGGTTCGCCCACTGAAGCTTTCTTT.

In this sample, this clonotype turned up many times. V is TRBV5-6 and J is TRBJ2-3, with TRBD1 identical over 7 bases. Germline CDR1 SGHDT, CDR2 YYEEEE. Trimming at V came to 1 base and at J to 3 bases, leaving 8 bases not matched to a gene. CDR3 length: 16 residues. CDR3: CASSLTGAFGTDTQYF. The DNA of the CDR3 is TGTGCCAGCAGCTTGACAGGGGCCTTTGGTACAGATACGCAGTATTTT.

The chain combines TRBV7-3 with TRBJ2-1, with D tentatively TRBD1 or TRBD2 (5 bases each). Germline V gene data show CDR1 as SGHTA and CDR2 as FQGTGA. The CDR3 consists of 14 residues. The V gene lost 6 bases and the J gene lost 5 bases, with 14 bases spanning the gap. CDR3 in DNA: TGTGCCAGCAGTCCTACGGGGCTAAACAATGAGCAGTTCTTC. The encoded protein is CASSPTGLNNEQFF.

This clonotype was counted at least ten times. The genes are TRBV3-1 and TRBJ1-5, with D perhaps TRBD1 (5 bases). CDR3 length: 15 residues. Germline values: CDR1 LGHDT, CDR2 YNNKEL (reference sequence). The germline V and J ends were trimmed by 1 base and 9 bases, with 16 bases remaining between them. CDR3 DNA sequence: TGTGCCAGCAGCCAAGCAGTGGGCGTCGACAGGCCCCAGCATTTT. This translates into CASSQAVGVDRPQHF.

The V and J genes are TRBV5-1 and TRBJ1-6; no reliable D call. Germline CDR1 SGHRS, CDR2 YFSETQ. This CDR3 has 15 residues. The V and J ends lost 0 bases and 6 bases respectively, with 10 bases between them. The CDR3 sequence is CASSLAGESNSPLHF. The CDR3 coding sequence is TGCGCCAGCAGCTTGGCTGGGGAGAGTAATTCACCCCTCCACTTT.

This clonotype has a single count. CDR3 sequence: CAAGIAGTNTGELFF. The CDR3 nucleotides read TGTGCCGCGGGGATAGCGGGGACGAACACCGGGGAGCTGTTTTTT. J is TRBJ2-2 and V is TRBV24-1, with 8 bases matching TRBD2. Germline-derived CDR1 and CDR2 are KGHDR and SFDVKD. The CDR3 consists of 15 residues. J was trimmed by 0 bases and V by 12 bases; bases with no gene match: 8.

The V gene is TRBV6-2 or TRBV6-3, the J gene TRBJ2-1; D uncertain. The CDR3 consists of 12 residues. V was shortened by 5 bases and J by 2 bases, with 4 bases between the two germline ends. The germline V gene has CDR1 MNHEY and CDR2 SVGEGT. The CDR3 region is CASSITYNEQFF. CDR3 in DNA: TGTGCCAGCAGTATTACCTACAATGAGCAGTTCTTC.